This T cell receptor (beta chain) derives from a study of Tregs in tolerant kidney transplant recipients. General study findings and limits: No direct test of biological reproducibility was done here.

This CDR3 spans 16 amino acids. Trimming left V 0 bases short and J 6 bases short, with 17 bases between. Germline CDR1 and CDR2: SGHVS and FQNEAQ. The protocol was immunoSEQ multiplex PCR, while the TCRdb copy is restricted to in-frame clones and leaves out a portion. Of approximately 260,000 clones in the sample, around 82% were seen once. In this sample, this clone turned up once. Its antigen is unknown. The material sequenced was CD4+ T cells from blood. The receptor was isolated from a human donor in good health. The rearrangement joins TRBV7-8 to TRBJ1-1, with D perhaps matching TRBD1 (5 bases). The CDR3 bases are TGTGCCAGCAGCTTAGCGCAGGGCGGTTCGGCGGCTGAAGCTTTCTTT. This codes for CASSLAQGGSAAEAFF.